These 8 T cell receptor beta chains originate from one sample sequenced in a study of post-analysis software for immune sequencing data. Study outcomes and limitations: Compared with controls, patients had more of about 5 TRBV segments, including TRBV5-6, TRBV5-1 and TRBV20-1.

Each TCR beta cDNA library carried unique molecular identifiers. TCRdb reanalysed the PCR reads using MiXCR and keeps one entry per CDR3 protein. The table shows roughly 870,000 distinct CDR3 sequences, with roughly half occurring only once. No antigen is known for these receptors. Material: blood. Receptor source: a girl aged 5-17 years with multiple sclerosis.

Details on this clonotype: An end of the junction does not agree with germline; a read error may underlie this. CDR3 loop: CAASRDGTGTHRGNEQFF. The CDR3 region has the DNA TGTGCCGCCAGCAGAGATGGTACCGGGACTCATCGGGGCAATGAGCAGTTCTTC. The chain joins TRBV15 to TRBJ2-1, with D maybe TRBD2 (6 bases). The CDR3 covers 18 residues. CDR1 is LNHNV, CDR2 YYDKDF, per germline (reference sequence).

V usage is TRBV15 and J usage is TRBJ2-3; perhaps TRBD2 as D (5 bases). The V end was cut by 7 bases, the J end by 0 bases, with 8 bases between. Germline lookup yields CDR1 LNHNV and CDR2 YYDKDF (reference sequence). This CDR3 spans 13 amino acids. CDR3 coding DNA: TGTGCCACCAAAGCGGATAGCACAGATACGCAGTATTTT. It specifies CATKADSTDTQYF.

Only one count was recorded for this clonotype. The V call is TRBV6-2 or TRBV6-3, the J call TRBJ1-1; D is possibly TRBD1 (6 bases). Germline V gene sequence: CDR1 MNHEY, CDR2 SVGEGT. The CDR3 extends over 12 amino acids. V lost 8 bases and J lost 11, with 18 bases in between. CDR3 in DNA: TGTGCCAGCTGCAACAGGGCTGGGTATGCTTTCTTT. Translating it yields CASCNRAGYAFF.

CDR3 in DNA: TGCAGTGCTTTGACAGGGGTCGTACTTGGCTACACCTTC. Translation gives CSALTGVVLGYTF. The chain recombines TRBV20-1 with TRBJ1-2; 8 bases agree with TRBD1. The germline V gene has CDR1 DFQATT and CDR2 SNEGSKA (reference sequence). V shed 5 bases, J shed 7 bases, and the junction held 9 bases outside the gene matches. This CDR3 region has 13 residues.

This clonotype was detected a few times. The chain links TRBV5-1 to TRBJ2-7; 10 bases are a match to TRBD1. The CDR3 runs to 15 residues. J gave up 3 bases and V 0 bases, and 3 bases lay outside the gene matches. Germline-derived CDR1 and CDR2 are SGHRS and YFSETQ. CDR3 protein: CASSLATGGNYEQYF. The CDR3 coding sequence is TGCGCCAGCAGCTTGGCGACAGGGGGCAACTACGAGCAGTACTTC.

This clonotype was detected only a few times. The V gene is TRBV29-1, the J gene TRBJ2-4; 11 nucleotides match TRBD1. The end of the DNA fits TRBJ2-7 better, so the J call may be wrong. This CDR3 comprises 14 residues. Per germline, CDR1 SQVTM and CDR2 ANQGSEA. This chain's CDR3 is CSVARTGGSYEQYF. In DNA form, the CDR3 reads TGCAGCGTGGCCCGGACAGGGGGCAGCTACGAGCAGTACTTC.

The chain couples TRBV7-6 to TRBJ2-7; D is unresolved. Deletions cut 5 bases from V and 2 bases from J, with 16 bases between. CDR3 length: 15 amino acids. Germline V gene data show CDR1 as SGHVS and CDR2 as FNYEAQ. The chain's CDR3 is CASSPDEERTYEQYF. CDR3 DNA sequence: TGTGCCAGCAGCCCAGACGAGGAGCGCACCTACGAGCAGTACTTC.

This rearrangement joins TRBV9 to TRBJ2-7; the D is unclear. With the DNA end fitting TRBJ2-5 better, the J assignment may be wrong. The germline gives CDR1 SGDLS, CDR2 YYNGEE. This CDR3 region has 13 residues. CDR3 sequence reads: CASSVRADETQYF. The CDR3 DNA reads TGTGCCAGCAGCGTAAGGGCGGATGAGACCCAGTACTTC.